The T cell receptor beta chain described here comes from a study of long-term antiretroviral therapy in people with HIV (dated by TCRdb to between 2021 and 2022). Regarding the complete study: The earliest samples were collected approximately a decade before the 2015 WHO recommendation for immediate ART, a period when ART was typically delayed until CD4 counts fell. A retrospective serial study tested whether ART initiation and durable HIV suppression were associated with changes in peripheral blood TRB repertoire composition and diversity. A total of fewer than 200 cryopreserved PBMC samples were contributed to the cohort by 30 adults with confirmed HIV infection, with samples collected serially over a mean of 6 years (range 1-12). Eleven of the 30 participants with HIV were female. Test extractions of a monoclonal T-cell line alongside a few dozen polyclonal samples showed no cross-contamination during QIAcube processing.

Overall study outcomes, separate from this receptor: The samples were dated from about 2004 to 2018, and the ART regimens that were used may be less effective than current ART regimens. The repertoire was dominated across all time points by expanded TRB clones identified before ART initiation, although this dominance was seen to fluctuate and to decrease in many PLHIV after ART. Because PBMC availability was limited, only the TCR beta chain was sequenced, with no alpha chain pairing. Because cell numbers in pre-ART samples were limited, unsorted PBMC were profiled instead of sorted CD4+ and CD8+ T cells. No data were available on ART adherence, viral resistance or therapy changes, limiting inferences about post-ART repertoire changes. ART initiation was associated with a significant increase in TRB diversity, but diversity stayed significantly below transplant donor controls even after long-term ART. Narrower CDR3 length ranges were observed in HIV repertoires than in controls, and an antigen-experienced repertoire with only a slight naive shift after ART was suggested by the network structure.

To be included, a participant needed at least one PBMC sample from before ART initiation plus at least two post-ART samples. All participants with HIV were treated in the United States of America. Before DNA extraction, cryopreserved samples containing about 0.95-10 million PBMC were thawed and washed. At the time of the earliest PBMC sample for each participant with HIV, ages ranged from roughly 20 to 54 years. Each participant contributed PBMC samples from 1-4 timepoints before ART initiation and 2-8 timepoints after ART initiation, with a median of 7 samples. Serial HIV viral load, CD4+ T-cell count, ART history and demographic data were obtained for every participant. Genomic DNA was extracted from unsorted PBMC with a Qiagen kit on a QIAcube, with processing performed in batches of 12 samples. Sequencing of the TRB variable region was done with the immunoSEQ hsTCRB v3.0 assay at survey level resolution. TRB sequencing targeted a depth of roughly 35,000-55,000 T-cell genomes per sample. TRB libraries were pooled and sequenced on an Illumina MiSeq using a v3 150-cycle kit. Concerning the study's data processing: Analysis of repertoires was carried out in R inside a reproducible Nextflow workflow spanning QC, data transformation and analysis. LymphoSeq2, an R package for exploring AIRR-Seq data, was used to implement custom analyses. A few samples that produced fewer than 5000 total TRB sequences were removed, so 180 or so HIV repertoires were analyzed. Among the 180 to 200 HIV repertoires that were kept, around 60 were collected before ART initiation and 120 to 140 were collected after ART initiation. Repertoires were downsampled to 5000 TRB nucleotide sequences, and summary statistics were averaged over 100 downsampling iterations. The analysis kept only TRB sequences whose CDR3 regions were at least seven amino acids long. A Shannon entropy-derived clonality score and the Gini coefficient were used to measure diversity. In repertoire networks, the top 5000 CDR3 amino acid sequences were linked whenever an edit distance of one separated two sequences. For TRB CDR3 amino acid sequences, GLIPH2 was used to predict antigen specificity groups and MHC restriction. CDR3 amino acid sequences were matched against VDJdb and McPAS-TCR to flag known CMV, EBV, HIV or tissue antigen associations. Pre-ART, post-ART and control groups were compared with Wilcoxon signed-rank tests and Holm-Bonferroni correction. TCRdb took over this immuneACCESS table, retaining in-frame rearrangements with V and J assigned. Such tables are incomplete; in checked studies, under half of the missing clones stem from an unresolved V gene, and the remainder is unexplained. V, J and clone size are taken as reported in that table, and D and trimming were inferred from the DNA itself. The sample table lists about 28,000 clones, 88% of them with a count of one. The ten largest make up roughly 4% of the sample.

Turning to this clone: The antigen this receptor binds is unknown. Nothing much larger sits one base from this clone, and base qualities are not available.

At the junction V is shortened by 0 bases and J by 7 bases, with 10 bases in between. The CDR3 measures 14 amino acids from cysteine to phenylalanine. The DNA shown is the 42-base CDR3, in frame from base 1. Looking up the germline V gene yields CDR1 MGHRA and CDR2 YSYEKL. The TCR was taken from a woman younger than 35 with HIV. Here the chain combines TRBV4-1 and TRBJ2-4; TRBD2 could be the D gene, as 6 bases match. Material: unsorted PBMCs, obtained 0.5 years after starting antiretroviral therapy. In nucleotide form, the sequence is TGCGCCAGCAGCCAAGAGGTCGCGGGGAACATTCAGTACTTC. Its protein reads: CASSQEVAGNIQYF.